This TCR beta chain originates from a study of blood T cell repertoires in COVID-19. Study overall: The United States, Italy and Spain were the sources of the acute and convalescent COVID-19 samples.

Sequenced by immunoSEQ multiplex PCR; TCRdb stores in-frame clones only, minus some. Here the sample spans roughly 260,000 clones, 88% being singletons. This clone was seen only once. Input material: peripheral blood. This clonotype was sampled from a man aged 55 to 70 who had recovered from COVID-19.

In DNA, the CDR3 is TGTGCCAGCACCCCTGGGGGGGGTAGAACAGATACGCAGTATTTT. As protein: CASTPGGGRTDTQYF. This chain links TRBV7-3 with TRBJ2-3, with 7 bases aligning to TRBD2. Per the germline V gene, CDR1 is SGHTA and CDR2 is FQGTGA. This CDR3 region has 15 residues. Trimming cost V 7 bases and J 3 bases; bases outside gene matches: 10.